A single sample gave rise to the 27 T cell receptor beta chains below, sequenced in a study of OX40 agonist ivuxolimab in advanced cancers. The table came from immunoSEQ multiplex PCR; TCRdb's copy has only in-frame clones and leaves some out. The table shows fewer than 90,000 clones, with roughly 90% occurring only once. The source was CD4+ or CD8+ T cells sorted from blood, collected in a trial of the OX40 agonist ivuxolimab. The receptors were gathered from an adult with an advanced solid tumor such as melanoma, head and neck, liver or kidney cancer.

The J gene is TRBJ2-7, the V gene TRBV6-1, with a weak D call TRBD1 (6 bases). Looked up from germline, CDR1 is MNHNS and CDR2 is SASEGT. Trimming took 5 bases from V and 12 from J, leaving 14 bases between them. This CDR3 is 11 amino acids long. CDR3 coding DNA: TGTGCCAGCAGTACCCCGGGACAAGCGTACTTC. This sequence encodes CASSTPGQAYF.

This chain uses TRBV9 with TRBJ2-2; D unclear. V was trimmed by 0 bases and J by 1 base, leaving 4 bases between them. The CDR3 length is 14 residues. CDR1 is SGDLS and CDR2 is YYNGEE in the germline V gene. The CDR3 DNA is TGTGCCAGCAGCGTAGCGGGGAACACCGGGGAGCTGTTTTTT. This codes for CASSVAGNTGELFF.

In DNA, the CDR3 is TGTGCCAGCAGGAAGGGCATGGGCAGGGAAAACTATGGCTACACCTTC. Translating it yields CASRKGMGRENYGYTF. The chain employs TRBV7-2 and TRBJ1-2; TRBD1 might be the D (5 bases). CDR1 and CDR2 (germline): SGHTA, FQGNSA. The germline V and J ends were trimmed by 6 bases and 2 bases, with 19 bases remaining between them. This CDR3 is 16 amino acids long. Using reference TRBV7-2 and TRBJ1-2 for the parts outside the CDR3, the full variable domain is GAGVSQSPSNKVTEKGKDVELRCDPISGHTALYWYRQSLGQGLEFLIYFQGNSAPDKSGLPSDRFSAERTGGSVSTLTIQRTQQEDSAVYLCASRKGMGRENYGYTFGSGTRLTVV.

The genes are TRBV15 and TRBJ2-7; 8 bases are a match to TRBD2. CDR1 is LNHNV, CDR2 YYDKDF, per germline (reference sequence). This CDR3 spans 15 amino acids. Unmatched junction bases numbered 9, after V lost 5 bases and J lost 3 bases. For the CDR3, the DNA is TGTGCCACCAGCCACCGGGGGGGCGCGGGCTACGAGCAGTACTTC. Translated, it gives CATSHRGGAGYEQYF.

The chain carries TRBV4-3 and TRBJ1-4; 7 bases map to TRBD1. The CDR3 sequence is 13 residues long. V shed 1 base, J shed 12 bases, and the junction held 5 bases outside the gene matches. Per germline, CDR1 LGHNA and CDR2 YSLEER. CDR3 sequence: CASSQAPGTELFF. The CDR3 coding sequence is TGCGCCAGCAGCCAAGCCCCCGGGACAGAACTGTTTTTT.

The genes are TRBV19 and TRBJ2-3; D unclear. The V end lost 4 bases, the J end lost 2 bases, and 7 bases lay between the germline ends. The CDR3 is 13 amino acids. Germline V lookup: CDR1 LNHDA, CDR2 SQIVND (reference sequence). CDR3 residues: CASSRVDTDTQYF. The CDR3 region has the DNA TGTGCCAGTAGTAGGGTAGACACAGATACGCAGTATTTT.

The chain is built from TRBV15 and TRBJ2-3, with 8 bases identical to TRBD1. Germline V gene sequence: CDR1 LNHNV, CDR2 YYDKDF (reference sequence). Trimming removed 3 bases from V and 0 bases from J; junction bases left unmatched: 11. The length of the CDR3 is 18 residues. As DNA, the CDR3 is TGTGCCACCAGCAGGGAAGTACAGGGGGGCGGGAGCACAGATACGCAGTATTTT. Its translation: CATSREVQGGGSTDTQYF.

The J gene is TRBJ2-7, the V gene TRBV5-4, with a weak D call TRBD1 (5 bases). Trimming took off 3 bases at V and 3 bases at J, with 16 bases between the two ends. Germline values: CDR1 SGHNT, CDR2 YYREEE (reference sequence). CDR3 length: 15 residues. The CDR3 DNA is TGTGCCAGCAGCTCCGGTGGCTCAGGGATCTACGAGCAGTACTTC. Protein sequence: CASSSGGSGIYEQYF. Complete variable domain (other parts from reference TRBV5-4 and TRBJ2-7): ETGVTQSPTHLIKTRGQQVTLRCSSQSGHNTVSWYQQALGQGPQFIFQYYREEENGRGNFPPRFSGLQFPNYSSELNVNALELDDSALYLCASSSGGSGIYEQYFGPGTRLTVT.

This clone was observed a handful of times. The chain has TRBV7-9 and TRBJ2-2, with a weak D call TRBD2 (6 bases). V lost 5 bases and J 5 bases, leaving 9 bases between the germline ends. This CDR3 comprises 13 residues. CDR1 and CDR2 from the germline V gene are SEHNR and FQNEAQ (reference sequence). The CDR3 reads CASSVTSTGELFF. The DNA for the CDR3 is TGTGCCAGCAGCGTGACTAGTACCGGGGAGCTGTTTTTT. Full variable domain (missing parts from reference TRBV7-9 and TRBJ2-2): DTGVSQNPRHKITKRGQNVTFRCDPISEHNRLYWYRQTLGQGPEFLTYFQNEAQLEKSRLLSDRFSAERPKGSFSTLEIQRTEQGDSAMYLCASSVTSTGELFFGEGSRLTVL.

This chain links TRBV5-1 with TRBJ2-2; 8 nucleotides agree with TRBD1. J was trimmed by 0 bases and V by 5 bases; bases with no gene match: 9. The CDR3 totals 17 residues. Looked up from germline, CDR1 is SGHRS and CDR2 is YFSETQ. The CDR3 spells CASSWGDRSSNTGELFF. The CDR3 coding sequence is TGCGCCAGCAGTTGGGGGGACAGGTCTTCGAACACCGGGGAGCTGTTTTTT. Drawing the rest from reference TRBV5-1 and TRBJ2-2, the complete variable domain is KAGVTQTPRYLIKTRGQQVTLSCSPISGHRSVSWYQQTPGQGLQFLFEYFSETQRNKGNFPGRFSGRQFSNSRSEMNVSTLELGDSALYLCASSWGDRSSNTGELFFGEGSRLTVL.

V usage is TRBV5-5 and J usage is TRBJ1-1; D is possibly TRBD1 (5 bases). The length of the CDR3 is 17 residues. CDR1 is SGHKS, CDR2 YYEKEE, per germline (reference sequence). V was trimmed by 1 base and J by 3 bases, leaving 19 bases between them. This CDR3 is CASSLWEPGLLDTEAFF. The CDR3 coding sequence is TGTGCCAGCAGCTTGTGGGAACCAGGGCTCCTGGACACTGAAGCTTTCTTT.

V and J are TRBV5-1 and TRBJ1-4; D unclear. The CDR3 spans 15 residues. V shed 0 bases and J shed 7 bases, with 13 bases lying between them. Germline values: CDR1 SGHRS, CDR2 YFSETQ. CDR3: CASSLDVGRSEKLFF. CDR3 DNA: TGCGCCAGCAGCTTGGATGTGGGGAGGAGTGAAAAACTGTTTTTT.

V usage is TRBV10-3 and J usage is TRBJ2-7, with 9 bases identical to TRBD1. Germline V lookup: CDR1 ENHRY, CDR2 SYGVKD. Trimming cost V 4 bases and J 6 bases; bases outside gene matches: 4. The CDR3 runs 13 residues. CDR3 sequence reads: CAISASTGGEQYF. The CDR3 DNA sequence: TGTGCCATCAGTGCTTCGACAGGGGGCGAGCAGTACTTC.

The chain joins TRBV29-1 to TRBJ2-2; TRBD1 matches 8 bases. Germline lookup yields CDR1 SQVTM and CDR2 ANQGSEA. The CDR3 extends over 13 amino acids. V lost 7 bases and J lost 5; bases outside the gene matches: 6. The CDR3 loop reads CSGRTGRTGELFF. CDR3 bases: TGCAGCGGCCGGACAGGGAGAACCGGGGAGCTGTTTTTT.

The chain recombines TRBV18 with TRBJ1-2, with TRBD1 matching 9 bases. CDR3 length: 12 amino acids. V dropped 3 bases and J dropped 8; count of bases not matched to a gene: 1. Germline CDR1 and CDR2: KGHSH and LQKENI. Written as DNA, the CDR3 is TGTGCCAGCTCACCCGGACAGGGGGGCTACACCTTC. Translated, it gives CASSPGQGGYTF.

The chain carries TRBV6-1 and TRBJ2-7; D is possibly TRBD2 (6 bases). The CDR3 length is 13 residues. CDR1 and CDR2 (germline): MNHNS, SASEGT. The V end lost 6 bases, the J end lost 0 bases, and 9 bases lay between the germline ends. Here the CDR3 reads CASRSGGSYEQYF. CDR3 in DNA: TGTGCCAGCAGGTCCGGGGGCTCCTACGAGCAGTACTTC.

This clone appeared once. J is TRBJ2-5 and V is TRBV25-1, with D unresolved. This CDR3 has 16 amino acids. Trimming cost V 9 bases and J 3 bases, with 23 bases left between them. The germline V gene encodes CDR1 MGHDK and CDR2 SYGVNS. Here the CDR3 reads CASERSGSARKETQYF. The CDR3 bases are TGTGCCAGTGAAAGGAGTGGCAGTGCCCGAAAAGAGACCCAGTACTTC. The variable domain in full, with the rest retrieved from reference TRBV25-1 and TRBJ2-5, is EADIYQTPRYLVIGTGKKITLECSQTMGHDKMYWYQQDPGMELHLIHYSYGVNSTEKGDLSSESTVSRIRTEHFPLTLESARPSHTSQYLCASERSGSARKETQYFGPGTRLLVL.

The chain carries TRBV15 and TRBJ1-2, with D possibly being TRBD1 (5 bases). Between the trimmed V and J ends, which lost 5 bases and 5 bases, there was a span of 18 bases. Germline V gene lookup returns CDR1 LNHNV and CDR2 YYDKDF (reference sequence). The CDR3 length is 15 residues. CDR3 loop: CATSGGRGEGYGYTF. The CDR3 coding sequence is TGTGCCACCAGCGGGGGGAGGGGCGAAGGTTATGGCTACACCTTC.

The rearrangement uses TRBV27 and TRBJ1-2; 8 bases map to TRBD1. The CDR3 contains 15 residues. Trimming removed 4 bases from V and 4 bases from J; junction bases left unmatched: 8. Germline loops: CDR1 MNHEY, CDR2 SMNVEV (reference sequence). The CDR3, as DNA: TGTGCCAGCAGTTCGAAACAGGGGGGAAGCTATGGCTACACCTTC. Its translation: CASSSKQGGSYGYTF.

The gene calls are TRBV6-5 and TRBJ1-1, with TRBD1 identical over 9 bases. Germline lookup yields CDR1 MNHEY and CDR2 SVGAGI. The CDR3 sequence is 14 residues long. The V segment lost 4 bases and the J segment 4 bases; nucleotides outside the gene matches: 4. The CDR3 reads CASSLQGASTEAFF. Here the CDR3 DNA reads TGTGCCAGCAGTTTACAGGGGGCGAGCACTGAAGCTTTCTTT.

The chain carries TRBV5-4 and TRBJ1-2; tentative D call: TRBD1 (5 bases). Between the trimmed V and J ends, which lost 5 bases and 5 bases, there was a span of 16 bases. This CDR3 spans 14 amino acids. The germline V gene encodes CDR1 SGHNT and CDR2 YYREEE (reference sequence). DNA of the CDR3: TGTGCCAGCAGATCGGGGACTACTCCTTATGGCTACACCTTC. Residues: CASRSGTTPYGYTF. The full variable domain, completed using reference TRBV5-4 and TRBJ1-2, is ETGVTQSPTHLIKTRGQQVTLRCSSQSGHNTVSWYQQALGQGPQFIFQYYREEENGRGNFPPRFSGLQFPNYSSELNVNALELDDSALYLCASRSGTTPYGYTFGSGTRLTVV.

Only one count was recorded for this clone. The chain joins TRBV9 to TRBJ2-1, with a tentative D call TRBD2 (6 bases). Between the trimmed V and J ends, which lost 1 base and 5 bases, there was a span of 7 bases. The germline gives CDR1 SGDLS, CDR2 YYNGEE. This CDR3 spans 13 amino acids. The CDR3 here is CASSVTSHNEQFF. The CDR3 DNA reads TGTGCCAGCAGCGTAACTAGCCACAATGAGCAGTTCTTC.

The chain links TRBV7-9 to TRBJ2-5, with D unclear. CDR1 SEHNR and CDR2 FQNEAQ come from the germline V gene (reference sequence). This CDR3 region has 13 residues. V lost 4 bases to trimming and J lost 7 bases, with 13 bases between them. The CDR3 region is CASSSDEPGTQYF. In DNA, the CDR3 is TGTGCCAGCAGCTCCGACGAACCAGGGACCCAGTACTTC.

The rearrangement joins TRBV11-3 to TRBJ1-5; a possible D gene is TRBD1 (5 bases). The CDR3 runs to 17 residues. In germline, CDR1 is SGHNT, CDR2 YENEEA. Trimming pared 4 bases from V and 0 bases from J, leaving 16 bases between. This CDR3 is CASSSYDRSFSNQPQHF. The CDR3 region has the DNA TGTGCCAGCAGCTCCTACGACAGATCTTTTAGCAATCAGCCCCAGCATTTT.

This chain's CDR3 is CAWNQGVGNSPLHF. The CDR3 nucleotides read TGTGCCTGGAATCAGGGGGTAGGTAATTCACCCCTCCACTTT. V is TRBV30 and J is TRBJ1-6; 7 nucleotides align to TRBD1. V shed 4 bases and J 6 bases; nucleotides not matched to a gene: 6. The germline gives CDR1 GTSNPN, CDR2 SVGIG (reference sequence). This CDR3 is built from 14 residues.

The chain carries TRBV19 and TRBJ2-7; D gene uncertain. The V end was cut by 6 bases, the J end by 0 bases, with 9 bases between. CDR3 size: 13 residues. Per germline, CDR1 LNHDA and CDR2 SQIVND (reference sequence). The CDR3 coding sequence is TGTGCCAGTAGGTGGGCTCCCTCCTACGAGCAGTACTTC. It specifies CASRWAPSYEQYF.

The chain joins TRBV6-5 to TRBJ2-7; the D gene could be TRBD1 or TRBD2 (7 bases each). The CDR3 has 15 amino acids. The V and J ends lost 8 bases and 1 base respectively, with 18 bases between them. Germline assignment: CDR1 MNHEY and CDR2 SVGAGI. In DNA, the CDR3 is TGTGCCAGCTCCTCTCAGGGGGGGGGTTCCTACGAGCAGTACTTC. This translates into CASSSQGGGSYEQYF.